Detailed here is one T cell receptor (beta chain). Its antigen remains unidentified. The sample originates from a study of cytomegalovirus exposure and HLA in healthy donors. Study-wide findings and caveats: A later analysis found most CMV-associated TCR beta chains apparently HLA-restricted.

Researchers ran the PCR with 60 Vbeta and 13 Jbeta primers. TCRdb's copy holds only in-frame clones and misses some; the assay was immunoSEQ multiplex PCR. Of approximately 100,000 clones in the sample, around 80% are singletons; the top ten hold about 5.2%. The source material was PBMCs. The sequence was obtained from a female donor in good health and CMV-seropositive.

CDR3 coding DNA: TGTGCCAGCTCACTCGGTCCACCCCACGACAATGAGCAGTTCTTC. Its protein is CASSLGPPHDNEQFF. The rearrangement joins TRBV18 to TRBJ2-1; unclear D gene. V was shortened by 4 bases and J by 5 bases, with 15 bases between the two germline ends. CDR3 size: 15 residues. From germline, CDR1 is KGHSH and CDR2 LQKENI. Full variable domain (outside the CDR3, taken from reference TRBV18 and TRBJ2-1): NAGVMQNPRHLVRRRGQEARLRCSPMKGHSHVYWYRQLPEEGLKFMVYLQKENIIDESGMPKERFSAEFPKEGPSILRIQQVVRGDSAAYFCASSLGPPHDNEQFFGPGTRLTVL.